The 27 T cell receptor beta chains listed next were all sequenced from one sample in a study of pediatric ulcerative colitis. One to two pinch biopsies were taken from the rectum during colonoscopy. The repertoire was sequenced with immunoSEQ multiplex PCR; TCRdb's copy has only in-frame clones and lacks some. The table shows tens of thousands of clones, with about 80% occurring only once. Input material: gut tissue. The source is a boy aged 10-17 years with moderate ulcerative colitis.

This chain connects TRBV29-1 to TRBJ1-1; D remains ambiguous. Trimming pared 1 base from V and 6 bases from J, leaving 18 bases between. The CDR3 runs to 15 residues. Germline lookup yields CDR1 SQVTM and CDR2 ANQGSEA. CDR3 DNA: TGCAGCGTTGAAGTAGAAATCAGGACGGATGCTGAAGCTTTCTTT. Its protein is CSVEVEIRTDAEAFF. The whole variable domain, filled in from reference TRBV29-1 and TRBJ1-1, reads SAVISQKPSRDICQRGTSLTIQCQVDSQVTMMFWYRQQPGQSLTLIATANQGSEATYESGFVIDKFPISRPNLTFSTLTVSNMSPEDSSIYLCSVEVEIRTDAEAFFGQGTRLTVV.

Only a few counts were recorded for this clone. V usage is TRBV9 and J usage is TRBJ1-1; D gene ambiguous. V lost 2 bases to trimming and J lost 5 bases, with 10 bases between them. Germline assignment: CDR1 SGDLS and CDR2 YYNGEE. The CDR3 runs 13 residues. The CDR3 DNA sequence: TGTGCCAGCAGCGTTTCGGGGTTGACTGAAGCTTTCTTT. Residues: CASSVSGLTEAFF.

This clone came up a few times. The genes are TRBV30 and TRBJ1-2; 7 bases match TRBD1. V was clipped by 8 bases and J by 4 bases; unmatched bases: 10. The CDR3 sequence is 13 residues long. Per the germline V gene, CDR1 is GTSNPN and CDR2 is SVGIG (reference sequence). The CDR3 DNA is TGTGCCAGCGAAGACAGGGTGGGCTATGGCTACACCTTC. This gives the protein CASEDRVGYGYTF.

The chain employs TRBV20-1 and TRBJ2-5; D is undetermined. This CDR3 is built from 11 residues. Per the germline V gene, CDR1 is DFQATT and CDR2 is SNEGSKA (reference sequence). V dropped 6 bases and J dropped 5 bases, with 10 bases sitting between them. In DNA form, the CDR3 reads TGCAGTGCCACCGAGAAGGAGACCCAGTACTTC. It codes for CSATEKETQYF.

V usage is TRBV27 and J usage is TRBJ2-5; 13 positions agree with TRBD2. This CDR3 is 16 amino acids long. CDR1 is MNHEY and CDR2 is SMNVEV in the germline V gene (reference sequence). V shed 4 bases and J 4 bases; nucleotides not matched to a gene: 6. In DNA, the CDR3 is TGTGCCAGCAGTTCTCGGACTAGCGGGAGAATAGAGACCCAGTACTTC. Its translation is CASSSRTSGRIETQYF.

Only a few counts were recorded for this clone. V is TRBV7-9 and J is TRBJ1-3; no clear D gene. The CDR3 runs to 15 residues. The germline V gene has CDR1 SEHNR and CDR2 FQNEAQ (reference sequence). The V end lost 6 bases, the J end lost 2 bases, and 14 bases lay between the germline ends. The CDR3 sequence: CASSSTRAAGNTIYF. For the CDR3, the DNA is TGTGCCAGCAGTTCTACAAGGGCGGCTGGAAACACCATATATTTT.

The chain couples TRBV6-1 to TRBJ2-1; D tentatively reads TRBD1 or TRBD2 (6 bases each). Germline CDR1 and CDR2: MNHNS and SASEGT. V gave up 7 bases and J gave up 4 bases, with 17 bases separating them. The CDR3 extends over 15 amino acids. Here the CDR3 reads CASNPSGALYNEQFF. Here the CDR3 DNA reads TGTGCCAGCAACCCTTCGGGGGCCTTATACAATGAGCAGTTCTTC.

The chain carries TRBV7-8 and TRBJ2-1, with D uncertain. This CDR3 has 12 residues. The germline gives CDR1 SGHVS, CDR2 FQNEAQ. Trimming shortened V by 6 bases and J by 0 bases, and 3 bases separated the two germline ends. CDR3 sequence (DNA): TGTGCCAGCAGTCCCTCCTACAATGAGCAGTTCTTC. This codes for CASSPSYNEQFF.

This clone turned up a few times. The CDR3 DNA reads as TGTGCCAGCAGCCAGCAACAGGGAAACTACGAGCAGTACTTC. Translating gives CASSQQQGNYEQYF. This chain links TRBV4-2 with TRBJ2-7; maybe TRBD1 (6 bases). Germline-derived CDR1 and CDR2 are LGHNA and YNFKEQ. The CDR3 covers 14 residues. V lost 3 bases and J lost 3, with 12 bases in between.

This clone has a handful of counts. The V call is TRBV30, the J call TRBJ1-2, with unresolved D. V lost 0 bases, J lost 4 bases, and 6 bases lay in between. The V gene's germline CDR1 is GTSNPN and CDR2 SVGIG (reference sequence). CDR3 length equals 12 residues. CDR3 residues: CAWSVGGYGYTF. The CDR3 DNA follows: TGTGCCTGGAGTGTGGGCGGCTATGGCTACACCTTC.

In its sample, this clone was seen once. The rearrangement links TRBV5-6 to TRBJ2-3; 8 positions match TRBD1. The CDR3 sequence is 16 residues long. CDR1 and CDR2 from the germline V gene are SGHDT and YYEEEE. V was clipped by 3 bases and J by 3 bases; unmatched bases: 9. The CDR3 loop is CASSSVGQGATDTQYF. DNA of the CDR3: TGTGCCAGCAGCTCGGTCGGTCAGGGGGCTACAGATACGCAGTATTTT.

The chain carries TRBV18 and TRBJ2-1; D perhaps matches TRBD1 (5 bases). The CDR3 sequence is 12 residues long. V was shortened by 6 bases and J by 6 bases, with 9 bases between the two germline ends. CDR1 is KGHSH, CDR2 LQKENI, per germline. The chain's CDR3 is CASSDIFNEQFF. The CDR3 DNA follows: TGTGCCAGCTCGGACATATTCAATGAGCAGTTCTTC.

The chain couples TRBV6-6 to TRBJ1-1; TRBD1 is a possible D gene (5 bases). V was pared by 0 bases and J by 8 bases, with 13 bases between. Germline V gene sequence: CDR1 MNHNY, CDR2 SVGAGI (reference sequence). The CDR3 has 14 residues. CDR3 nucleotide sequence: TGTGCCAGCAGTTACTCCGGGGCAAAAAGGGAAGCTTTCTTT. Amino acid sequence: CASSYSGAKREAFF.

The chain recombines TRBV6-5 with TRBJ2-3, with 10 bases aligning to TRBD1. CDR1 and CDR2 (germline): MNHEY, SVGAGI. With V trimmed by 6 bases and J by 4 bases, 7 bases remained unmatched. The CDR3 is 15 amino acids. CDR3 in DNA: TGTGCCAGCAGCCCCGGGACAGGGGAAGCAGATACGCAGTATTTT. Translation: CASSPGTGEADTQYF.

The CDR3 sequence is CASSLGTSGRSRETQYF. The CDR3 DNA follows: TGCGCCAGCAGCTTGGGGACTAGCGGGAGGTCCCGGGAGACCCAGTACTTC. This chain connects TRBV5-1 to TRBJ2-5; 14 nucleotides line up with TRBD2. Germline V CDR1 and CDR2: SGHRS, YFSETQ. V lost 0 bases, J lost 5 bases, and 6 bases stayed unmatched. The CDR3 is 17 residues long.

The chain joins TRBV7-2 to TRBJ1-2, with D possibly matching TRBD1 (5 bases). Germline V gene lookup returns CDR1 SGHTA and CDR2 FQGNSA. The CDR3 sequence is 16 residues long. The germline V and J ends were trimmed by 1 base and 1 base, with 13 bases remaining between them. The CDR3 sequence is CASSLEVVGVNYGYTF. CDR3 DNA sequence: TGTGCCAGCAGCTTAGAAGTCGTGGGGGTTAACTATGGCTACACCTTC.

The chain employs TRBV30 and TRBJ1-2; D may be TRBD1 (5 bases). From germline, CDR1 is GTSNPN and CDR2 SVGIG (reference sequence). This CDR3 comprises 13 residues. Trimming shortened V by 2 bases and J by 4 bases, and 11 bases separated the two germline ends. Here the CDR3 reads CAWSPGGTYGYTF. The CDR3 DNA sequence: TGTGCCTGGAGTCCGGGTGGGACCTATGGCTACACCTTC. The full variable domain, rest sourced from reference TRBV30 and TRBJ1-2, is SQTIHQWPATLVQPVGSPLSLECTVEGTSNPNLYWYRQAAGRGLQLLFYSVGIGQISSEVPQNLSASRPQDRQFILSSKKLLLSDSGFYLCAWSPGGTYGYTFGSGTRLTVV.

The CDR3 sequence: CASSYGGGDNEQFF. DNA of the CDR3: TGTGCCAGCAGTTATGGGGGAGGGGACAATGAGCAGTTCTTC. The rearrangement joins TRBV28 to TRBJ2-1, with 7 bases fitting TRBD2. V was clipped by 4 bases and J by 5 bases; unmatched bases: 5. The CDR3 consists of 14 residues. CDR1 is MDHEN and CDR2 is SYDVKM in the germline V gene.

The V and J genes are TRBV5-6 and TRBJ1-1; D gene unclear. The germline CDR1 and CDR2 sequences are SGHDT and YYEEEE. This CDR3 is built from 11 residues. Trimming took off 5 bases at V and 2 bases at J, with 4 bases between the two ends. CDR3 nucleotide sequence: TGTGCCAGCAGTTTTAACACTGAAGCTTTCTTT. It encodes CASSFNTEAFF.

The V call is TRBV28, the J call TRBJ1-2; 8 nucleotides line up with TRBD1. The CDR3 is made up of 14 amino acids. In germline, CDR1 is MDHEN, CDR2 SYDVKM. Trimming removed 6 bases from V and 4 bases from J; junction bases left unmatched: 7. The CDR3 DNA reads TGTGCCAGCAGGGTCCAGACAGGGGCCTATGGCTACACCTTC. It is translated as CASRVQTGAYGYTF.

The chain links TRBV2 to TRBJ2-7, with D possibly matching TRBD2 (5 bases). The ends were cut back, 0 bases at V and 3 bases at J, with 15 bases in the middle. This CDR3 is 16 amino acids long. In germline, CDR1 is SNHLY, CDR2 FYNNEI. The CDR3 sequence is CASSEAGDPRGYEQYF. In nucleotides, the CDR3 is TGTGCCAGCAGTGAAGCCGGTGACCCCCGGGGCTACGAGCAGTACTTC.

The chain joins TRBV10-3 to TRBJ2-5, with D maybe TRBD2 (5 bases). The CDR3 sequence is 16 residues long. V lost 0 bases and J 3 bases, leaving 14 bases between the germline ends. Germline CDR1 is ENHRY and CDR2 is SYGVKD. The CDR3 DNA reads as TGTGCCATCAGTGAGTCTTTTGGACTTGGGGAAGAGACCCAGTACTTC. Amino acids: CAISESFGLGEETQYF.

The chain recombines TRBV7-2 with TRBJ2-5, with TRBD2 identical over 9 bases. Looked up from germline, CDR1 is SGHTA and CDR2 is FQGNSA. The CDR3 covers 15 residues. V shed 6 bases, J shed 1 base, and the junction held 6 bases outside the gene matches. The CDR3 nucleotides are TGTGCCAGCAGGCCTACTAGCGGGTTCCAAGAGACCCAGTACTTC. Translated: CASRPTSGFQETQYF.

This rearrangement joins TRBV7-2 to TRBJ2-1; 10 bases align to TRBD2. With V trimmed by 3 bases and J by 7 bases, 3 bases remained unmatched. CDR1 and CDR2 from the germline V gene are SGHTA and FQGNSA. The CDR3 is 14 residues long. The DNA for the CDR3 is TGTGCCAGCAGCTTCAAGCGGGAGGGAAATGAGCAGTTCTTC. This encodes CASSFKREGNEQFF.

The CDR3 loop reads CASSPTQGPTEAFF. In DNA, the CDR3 is TGTGCCAGCTCACCAACACAGGGACCCACTGAAGCTTTCTTT. The chain links TRBV18 to TRBJ1-1, with a tentative D call TRBD1 (6 bases). The CDR3 totals 14 residues. Trimming took off 2 bases at V and 4 bases at J, with 11 bases between the two ends. Germline V gene lookup returns CDR1 KGHSH and CDR2 LQKENI. Full variable domain (outside the CDR3, taken from reference TRBV18 and TRBJ1-1): NAGVMQNPRHLVRRRGQEARLRCSPMKGHSHVYWYRQLPEEGLKFMVYLQKENIIDESGMPKERFSAEFPKEGPSILRIQQVVRGDSAAYFCASSPTQGPTEAFFGQGTRLTVV.

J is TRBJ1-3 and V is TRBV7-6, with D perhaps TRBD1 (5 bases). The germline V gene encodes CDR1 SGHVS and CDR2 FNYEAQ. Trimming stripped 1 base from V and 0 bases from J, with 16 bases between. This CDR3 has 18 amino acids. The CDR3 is CASSLEGAGTLSGNTIYF. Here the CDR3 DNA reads TGTGCCAGCAGCTTAGAAGGCGCAGGGACTCTCTCTGGAAACACCATATATTTT.

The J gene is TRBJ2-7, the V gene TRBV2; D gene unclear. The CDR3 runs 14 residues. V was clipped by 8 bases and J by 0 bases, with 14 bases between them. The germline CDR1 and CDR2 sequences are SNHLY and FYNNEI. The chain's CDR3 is CASCPLRLSYEQYF. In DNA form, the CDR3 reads TGTGCCAGCTGCCCATTACGTCTCTCCTACGAGCAGTACTTC.